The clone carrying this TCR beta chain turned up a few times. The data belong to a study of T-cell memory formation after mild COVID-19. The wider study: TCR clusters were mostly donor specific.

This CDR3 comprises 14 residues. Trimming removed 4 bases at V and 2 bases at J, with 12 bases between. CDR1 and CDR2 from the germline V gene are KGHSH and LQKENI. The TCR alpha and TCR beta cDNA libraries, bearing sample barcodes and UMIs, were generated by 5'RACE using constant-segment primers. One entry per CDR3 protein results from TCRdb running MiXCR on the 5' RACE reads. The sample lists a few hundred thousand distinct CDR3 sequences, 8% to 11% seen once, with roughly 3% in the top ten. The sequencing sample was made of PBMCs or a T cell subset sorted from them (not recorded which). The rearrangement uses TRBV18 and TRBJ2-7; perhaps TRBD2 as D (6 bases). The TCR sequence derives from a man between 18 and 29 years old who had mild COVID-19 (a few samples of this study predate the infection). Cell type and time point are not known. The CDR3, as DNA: TGTGCCAGCTCACGGTTGGAGGGCCCCTACGAGCAGTACTTC. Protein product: CASSRLEGPYEQYF.